This T cell receptor (beta chain) was found in a study of response to subunit inactivated influenza vaccine. Whole-study results and caveats: Each seasonal flu vaccination may recruit only limited new T cells, authors suggested.

This clonotype was seen only a few times. Its antigen is not identified. Germline CDR1 is SEHNR and CDR2 is FQNEAQ (reference sequence). V shed 5 bases, J shed 5 bases, and the junction held 15 bases outside the gene matches. The CDR3 is made up of 17 amino acids. TCRdb re-derived calls from the RT-PCR reads in MiXCR, one entry per CDR3 protein. Altogether hundreds of thousands of distinct CDR3 sequences are present, around 11% being singletons, with the ten largest covering approximately 11%. These data were also filed under a second study, of T cells expressing NK-cell markers. This second study says: Generation of TCR beta cDNA was performed by 5'RACE template switching incorporating UMIs. HCMV seropositivity characterized most of the eight sequenced donors, and seronegativity one.

The chain couples TRBV7-9 to TRBJ2-5, with 9 bases fitting TRBD1. This TCR was recovered from a man aged 45-60 years who received an inactivated influenza vaccine. The sample in question was PBMCs from blood, obtained on the day of vaccination. CDR3 nucleotide sequence: TGTGCCAGCAGCCCAGGGCCCGGGACAGGGTTTAGGGAGACCCAGTACTTC. It yields the protein CASSPGPGTGFRETQYF.